The clone carrying this TCR beta chain has at least ten counts. What it binds is not known. This sample was taken from a study of shared clonotypes between healthy human individuals. Points from the study as a whole: How much donors shared clonotypes was expected to be affected by sequencing depth.

Trimming stripped 4 bases from V and 10 bases from J, with 11 bases between. The CDR3 totals 12 residues. The germline V gene encodes CDR1 SNHLY and CDR2 FYNNEI. The table came from immunoSEQ multiplex PCR; TCRdb's copy has only in-frame clones and leaves some out. The table includes around 95,000 clones, roughly two thirds detected once. The source of this sequence is a man aged 25 to 45 in good health. The sample consisted of memory CD8+ T cells sorted from blood. Documented subset: CD45RO+ cells pooled with CCR7-negative TemRA cells. The chain joins TRBV2 to TRBJ2-1; the D gene is possibly TRBD1 (5 bases). DNA for the CDR3: TGTGCCAGCAGTGCACAGACAGAAGAGCAGTTCTTC. Its protein is CASSAQTEEQFF. Full variable domain (remainder filled in from reference TRBV2 and TRBJ2-1): EPEVTQTPSHQVTQMGQEVILRCVPISNHLYFYWYRQILGQKVEFLVSFYNNEISEKSEIFDDQFSVERPDGSNFTLKIRSTKLEDSAMYFCASSAQTEEQFFGPGTRLTVL.